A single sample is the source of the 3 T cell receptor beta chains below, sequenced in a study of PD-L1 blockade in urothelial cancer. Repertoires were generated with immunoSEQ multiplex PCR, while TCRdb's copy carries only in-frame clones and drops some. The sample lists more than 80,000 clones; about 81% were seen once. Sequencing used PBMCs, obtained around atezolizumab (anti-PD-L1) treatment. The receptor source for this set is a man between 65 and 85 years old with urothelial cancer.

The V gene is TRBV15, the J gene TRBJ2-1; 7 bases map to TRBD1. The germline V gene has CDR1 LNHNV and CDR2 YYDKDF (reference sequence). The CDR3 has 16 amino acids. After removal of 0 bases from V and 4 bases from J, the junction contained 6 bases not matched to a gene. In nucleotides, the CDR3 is TGTGCCACCAGCAGAGATCCTCCGGGACAGTACAATGAGCAGTTCTTC. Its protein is CATSRDPPGQYNEQFF.

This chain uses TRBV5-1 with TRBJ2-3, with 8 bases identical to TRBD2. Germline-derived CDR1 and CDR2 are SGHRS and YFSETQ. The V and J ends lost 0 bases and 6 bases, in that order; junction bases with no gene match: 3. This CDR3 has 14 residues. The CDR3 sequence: CASSLGTSPDTQYF. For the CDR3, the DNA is TGCGCCAGCAGCTTGGGGACTAGCCCCGATACGCAGTATTTT. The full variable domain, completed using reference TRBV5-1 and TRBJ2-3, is KAGVTQTPRYLIKTRGQQVTLSCSPISGHRSVSWYQQTPGQGLQFLFEYFSETQRNKGNFPGRFSGRQFSNSRSEMNVSTLELGDSALYLCASSLGTSPDTQYFGPGTRLTVL.

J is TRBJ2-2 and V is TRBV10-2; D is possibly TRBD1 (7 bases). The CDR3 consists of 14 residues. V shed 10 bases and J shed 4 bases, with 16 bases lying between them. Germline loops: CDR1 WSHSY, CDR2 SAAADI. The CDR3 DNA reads TGCGCCACAGGGCCAGGGGGGCGCACCGGGGAGCTGTTTTTT. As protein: CATGPGGRTGELFF.